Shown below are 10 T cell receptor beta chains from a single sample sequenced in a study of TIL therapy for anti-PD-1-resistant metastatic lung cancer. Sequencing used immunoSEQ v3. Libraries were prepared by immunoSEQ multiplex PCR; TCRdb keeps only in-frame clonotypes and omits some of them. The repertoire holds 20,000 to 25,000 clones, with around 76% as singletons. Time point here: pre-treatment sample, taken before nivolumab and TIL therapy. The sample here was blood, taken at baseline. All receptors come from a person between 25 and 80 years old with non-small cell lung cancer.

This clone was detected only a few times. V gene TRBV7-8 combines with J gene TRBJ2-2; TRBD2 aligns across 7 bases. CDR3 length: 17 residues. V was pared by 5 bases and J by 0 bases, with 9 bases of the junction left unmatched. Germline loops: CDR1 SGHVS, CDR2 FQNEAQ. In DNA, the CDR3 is TGTGCCAGCAGCGTTAGCGGGTCCACCTCGAACACCGGGGAGCTGTTTTTT. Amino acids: CASSVSGSTSNTGELFF.

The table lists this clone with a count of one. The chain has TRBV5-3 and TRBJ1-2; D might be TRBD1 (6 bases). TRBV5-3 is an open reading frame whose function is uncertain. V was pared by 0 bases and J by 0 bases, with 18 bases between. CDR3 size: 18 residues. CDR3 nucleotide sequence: TGTGCCAGAAGCTTGGTGCAGGGGACCTCCCCAGCTAACTATGGCTACACCTTC. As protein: CARSLVQGTSPANYGYTF.

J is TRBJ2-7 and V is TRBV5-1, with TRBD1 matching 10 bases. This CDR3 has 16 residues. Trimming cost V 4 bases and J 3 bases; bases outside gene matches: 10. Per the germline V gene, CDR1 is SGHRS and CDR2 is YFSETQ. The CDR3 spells CASSIFRTGGFYEQYF. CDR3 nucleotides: TGCGCCAGCAGCATATTTAGGACAGGGGGATTCTACGAGCAGTACTTC. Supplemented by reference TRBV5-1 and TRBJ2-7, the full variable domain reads KAGVTQTPRYLIKTRGQQVTLSCSPISGHRSVSWYQQTPGQGLQFLFEYFSETQRNKGNFPGRFSGRQFSNSRSEMNVSTLELGDSALYLCASSIFRTGGFYEQYFGPGTRLTVT.

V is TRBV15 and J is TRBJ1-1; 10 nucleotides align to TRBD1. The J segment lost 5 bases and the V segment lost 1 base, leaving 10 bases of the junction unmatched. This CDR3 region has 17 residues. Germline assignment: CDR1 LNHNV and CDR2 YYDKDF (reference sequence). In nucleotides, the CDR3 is TGTGCCACCAGCAGAGGAGGGGACAGGGGCGAGGGGACTGAAGCTTTCTTT. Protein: CATSRGGDRGEGTEAFF. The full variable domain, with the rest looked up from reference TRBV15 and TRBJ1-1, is DAMVIQNPRYQVTQFGKPVTLSCSQTLNHNVMYWYQQKSSQAPKLLFHYYDKDFNNEADTPDNFQSRRPNTSFCFLDIRSPGLGDTAMYLCATSRGGDRGEGTEAFFGQGTRLTVV.

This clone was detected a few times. The CDR3 DNA is TGTGCCAGTAGTCTCACCGGGACAGCTAATTCACCCCTCCACTTT. It encodes CASSLTGTANSPLHF. The chain combines TRBV19 with TRBJ1-6; TRBD1 agrees at 7 bases. This CDR3 has 15 amino acids. Germline V gives CDR1 LNHDA, CDR2 SQIVND (reference sequence). J was trimmed by 6 bases and V by 5 bases; bases with no gene match: 7.

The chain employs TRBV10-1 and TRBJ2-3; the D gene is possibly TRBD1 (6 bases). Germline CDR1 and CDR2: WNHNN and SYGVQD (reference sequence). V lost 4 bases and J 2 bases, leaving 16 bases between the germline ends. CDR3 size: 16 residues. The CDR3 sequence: CASSVRDTRSTDTQYF. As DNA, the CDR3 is TGCGCCAGCAGTGTTCGGGACACGAGATCCACAGATACGCAGTATTTT.

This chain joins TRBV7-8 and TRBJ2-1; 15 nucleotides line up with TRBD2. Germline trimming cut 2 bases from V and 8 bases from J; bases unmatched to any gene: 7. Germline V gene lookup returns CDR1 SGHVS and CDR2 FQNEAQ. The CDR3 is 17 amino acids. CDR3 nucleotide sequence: TGTGCCAGCAGCTTATGGACTAGCGGGAGGGCCGAGGATGAGCAGTTCTTC. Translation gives CASSLWTSGRAEDEQFF.

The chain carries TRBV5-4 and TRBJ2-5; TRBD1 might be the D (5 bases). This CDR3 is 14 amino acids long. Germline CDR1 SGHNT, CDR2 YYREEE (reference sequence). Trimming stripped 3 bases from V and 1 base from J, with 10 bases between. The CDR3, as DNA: TGTGCCAGCAGCTCGACAGCCTCCCAAGAGACCCAGTACTTC. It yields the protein CASSSTASQETQYF.

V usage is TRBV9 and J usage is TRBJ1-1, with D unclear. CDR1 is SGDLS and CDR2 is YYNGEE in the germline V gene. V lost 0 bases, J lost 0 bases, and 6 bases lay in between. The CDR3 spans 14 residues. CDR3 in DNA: TGTGCCAGCAGCGTAGGGCAGATGAACACTGAAGCTTTCTTT. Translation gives CASSVGQMNTEAFF. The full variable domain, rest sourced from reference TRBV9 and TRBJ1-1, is DSGVTQTPKHLITATGQRVTLRCSPRSGDLSVYWYQQSLDQGLQFLIQYYNGEERAKGNILERFSAQQFPDLHSELNLSSLELGDSALYFCASSVGQMNTEAFFGQGTRLTVV.

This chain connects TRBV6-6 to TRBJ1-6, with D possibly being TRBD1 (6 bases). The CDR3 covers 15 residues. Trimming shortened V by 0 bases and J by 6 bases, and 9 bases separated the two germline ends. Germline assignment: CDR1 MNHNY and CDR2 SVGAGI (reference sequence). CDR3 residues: CASSYSRGINSPLHF. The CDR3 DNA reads TGTGCCAGCAGTTACTCAAGGGGGATTAATTCACCCCTCCACTTT.